The T cell receptor beta chain described here comes from a study of blood T cells in healthy people across ages. Study-wide results and limits: Versus aged donors, long-lived donors had higher diversity and more naive CD4+ cells.

A second about 6 to 11 cycle PCR used barcoded and J-beta primers. In TCRdb, the 5' RACE reads were re-called with MiXCR into one record per CDR3 protein. The data contain more than 650,000 distinct CDR3 sequences, approximately 22% of them singletons. This CDR3 is 15 amino acids long. The germline CDR1 and CDR2 sequences are MNHNS and SASEGT. Unmatched junction bases numbered 2, after V lost 1 base and J lost 1 base. Ranging in age from about 6 to 100, the donors were healthy Caucasian individuals from Russia. This clonotype was counted between two and nine times. Its cognate antigen is unknown. Sequencing was done on a sample of blood. The sequence derives from a man in his 70s in good health. The chain carries TRBV6-1 and TRBJ1-1, with 8 nucleotides matching TRBD1. The CDR3 region is CASSEDRGRNTEAFF. The CDR3 DNA reads as TGTGCCAGCAGTGAAGACAGGGGGAGGAACACTGAAGCTTTCTTT.